This TCR beta chain was found in a study of blood T cell repertoires in COVID-19. Study as a whole: Sites across the United States, Italy and Spain contributed samples from acute and convalescent COVID-19. PBMCs, B-cell-depleted T cells, or T cells were the source of the cDNA or gDNA that made up the material.

Deletions cut 4 bases from V and 0 bases from J, with 16 bases between. This CDR3 contains 17 residues. Germline V gives CDR1 SEHNR, CDR2 FQNEAQ (reference sequence). The assay was immunoSEQ multiplex PCR, and TCRdb's table has in-frame clones only and misses some. The sample yields roughly 160,000 clones, approximately 88% seen once. The V and J genes are TRBV7-9 and TRBJ1-5; TRBD1 might be the D (5 bases). Sequenced input: peripheral blood. The TCR sequence derives from a woman between 55 and 75 years old who had recovered from COVID-19. The CDR3, as DNA: TGTGCCAGCAGCTCTCAGGGTGGGTTGGGTAGCAATCAGCCCCAGCATTTT. Protein product: CASSSQGGLGSNQPQHF.